A selection of T cell receptor beta chains follows, all from one sample in a study of tumor and adjacent non-tumor tissue in lung cancer. TCRdb processed the multiplex PCR reads anew with MiXCR; each CDR3 protein has one entry. The sample lists fewer than 150,000 distinct CDR3 sequences, approximately 72% occurring once. Material: lung tumor tissue. All receptors come from a man in his fifties or sixties with small cell lung cancer. Both conserved end residues are part of each CDR3. D genes are given only for firm matches. The listing skips clone size in some rows; elsewhere it reads once, few, many or a size class.

v_gene	j_gene	abundance	d_gene	CDR3aa	CDR3nt
TRBV4-1	TRBJ2-7	-	TRBD1	CASSQEDRAREQYF	TGCGCCAGCAGCCAGGAAGACAGGGCTCGGGAGCAGTACTTC
TRBV11-2	TRBJ1-2	-	TRBD1	CTSSPIQGANYGYTF	TGTACCAGCAGTCCCATACAGGGGGCAAACTATGGCTATACCTTC
TRBV14	TRBJ1-3	few	-	CASRSGQGASGNTIYF	TGTGCCAGCAGGTCGGGCCAGGGAGCCTCTGGAAACACCATATATTTT
TRBV29-1	TRBJ2-2	medium-sized	-	CSVEYVPGELFF	TGCAGCGTTGAGTACGTACCCGGGGAGCTGTTTTTT
TRBV4-1	TRBJ2-5	-	TRBD1	CASSQNGTGGGETHYF	TGCGCCAGCAGCCAAAATGGGACAGGGGGCGGCGAGACCCACTACTTC
TRBV20-1	TRBJ1-1	-	TRBD1	CSRGKTGGTEAFF	TGCAGTCGAGGTAAAACAGGGGGCACTGAAGCTTTCTTT
TRBV20-1	TRBJ2-1	medium-sized	-	CSARDMGYSYNEQFF	TGCAGTGCTAGAGATATGGGTTATAGCTACAATGAGCAGTTCTTC
TRBV11-3	TRBJ1-1	many	-	CASSLSGVNTEAFF	TGTGCCAGCAGCCTTAGTGGGGTGAACACTGAAGCTTTCTTT
TRBV7-9	TRBJ2-3	-	-	CASSLAGTPGNMQYF	TGTGCCAGCAGCCTAGCCGGGACGCCAGGGAATATGCAGTATTTT
TRBV4-2	TRBJ2-1	-	-	CASSKVAAGTYKDQFF	TGTGCCAGCAGCAAGGTCGCCGCGGGAACCTACAAAGATCAGTTCTTC
TRBV23-1	TRBJ2-5	-	-	CASSQCWGTSQETQYF	TGCGCCAGCAGTCAATGTTGGGGGACAAGCCAAGAGACCCAGTACTTC
TRBV4-1	TRBJ2-1	-	-	CASSQDELYNVQFF	TGCGCCAGCAGCCAAGACGAACTCTACAATGTGCAGTTCTTC
TRBV29-1	TRBJ2-1	-	-	CNVAPRESHNEQLF	TGCAACGTTGCCCCCAGGGAATCTCACAATGAGCAGCTCTTC
TRBV4-1	TRBJ2-7	-	-	CTSSPWGAADREQYF	TGCACCAGTAGCCCGTGGGGCGCAGCCGATCGGGAGCAGTACTTC
TRBV11-2	TRBJ2-3	many	-	CASSLNGYTQYF	TGTGCCAGCAGCTTAAATGGGTATACGCAGTATTTT
TRBV4-2	TRBJ2-2	many	-	CASEGGGRKGELFF	TGTGCCAGCGAGGGGGGCGGGAGAAAGGGGGAGCTGTTTTTT
TRBV11-1	TRBJ2-1	-	-	CASSSTTRDEQFF	TGTGCCAGCAGCTCTACCACGCGTGATGAGCAGTTCTTC